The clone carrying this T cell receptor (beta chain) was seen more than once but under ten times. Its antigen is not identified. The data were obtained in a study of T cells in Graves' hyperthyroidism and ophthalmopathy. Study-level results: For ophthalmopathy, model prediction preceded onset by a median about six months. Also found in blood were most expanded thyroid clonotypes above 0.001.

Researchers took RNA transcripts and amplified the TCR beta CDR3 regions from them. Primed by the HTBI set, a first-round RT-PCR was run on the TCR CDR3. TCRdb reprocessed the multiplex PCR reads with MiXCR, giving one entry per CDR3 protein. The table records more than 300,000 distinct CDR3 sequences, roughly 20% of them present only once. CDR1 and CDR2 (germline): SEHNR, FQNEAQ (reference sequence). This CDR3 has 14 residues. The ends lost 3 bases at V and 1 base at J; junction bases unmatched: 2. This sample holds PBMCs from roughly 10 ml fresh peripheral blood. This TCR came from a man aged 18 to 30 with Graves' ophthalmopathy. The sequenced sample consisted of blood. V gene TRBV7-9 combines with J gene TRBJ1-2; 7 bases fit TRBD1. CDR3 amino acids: CASSFDRDNYGYTF. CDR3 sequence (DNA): TGTGCCAGCAGCTTCGACAGGGATAACTATGGCTACACCTTC.